The rows below give T cell receptor beta chains drawn from one sample of a study of T cells of healthy individuals. In TCRdb, the 5' RACE reads were re-called with MiXCR into one record per CDR3 protein. Of about 53,000 distinct CDR3 sequences in the sample, roughly 14% were seen once. The receptors stem from a human donor in good health. Both conserved end residues are part of each CDR3. Fields, in order: clone size, J gene, V gene, D gene, CDR3 DNA, CDR3 protein. The D gene is left open where the match is weak. Some rows mark clone size as missing; the rest say once, few, many or name a class of expanded clone.

- TRBJ1-2 TRBV20-1 - TGCAGTGCCCTTAGTACGGGTGGAGCTAACTATGGCTACACCTTC CSALSTGGANYGYTF
- TRBJ1-5 TRBV6-5 - TGTGCCAGCAGTTACTCAGGGACACAGCCCCAGCATTTT CASSYSGTQPQHF
few TRBJ2-7 TRBV7-8 - TGTGCCAGCAGACAGCGCGACGGAGCCTACGAGCAGTACTTC CASRQRDGAYEQYF
- TRBJ2-1 TRBV3-1 TRBD2 TGTGCCAGCACGAACCTAGCGGGAGGCCTCTCCTACAATGAGCAGTTCTTC CASTNLAGGLSYNEQFF
many TRBJ1-2 TRBV4-3 - TGCGCCAGCAGCCAAGATGGGCCGGCCAACTATGGCTACACCTTC CASSQDGPANYGYTF
few TRBJ2-1 TRBV7-9 TRBD2 TGTGCCAGCAGCCCGCCCATCCGACTAGCGGTCTACAATGAGCAGTTCTTC CASSPPIRLAVYNEQFF
many TRBJ1-5 TRBV6-6 TRBD1 TGTGCCAGCAGTTTCAGGGGGAGTCAGCCCCAGCATTTT CASSFRGSQPQHF
many TRBJ2-4 TRBV7-2 TRBD2 TGTGCCAGCAGACACGGGACTAGCGGAAATAAAAACATTCAGTACTTC CASRHGTSGNKNIQYF
few TRBJ2-1 TRBV7-6 - TGTGCCAGCAGCTTAGAATACGGGGGATACAATGAGCAGTTCTTC CASSLEYGGYNEQFF
- TRBJ1-2 TRBV9 - TGTGCCAGCAGCGTAGGGGACTCTGTAAACTATGGCTACACCTTC CASSVGDSVNYGYTF
many TRBJ2-7 TRBV3-1 - TGTGCCAGCAGCCGAAAAGGCGCCCAGGACTCCTACGAGCAGTACTTC CASSRKGAQDSYEQYF
many TRBJ2-7 TRBV7-3 - TGTGCCAGCAGCTTAAACTCCTACGAGCAGTACTTC CASSLNSYEQYF
many TRBJ2-7 TRBV28 TRBD1 TGTGCCAGCAGTCACAGGCGGGACAGGCCCCTCGAGCAGTACTTC CASSHRRDRPLEQYF
- TRBJ2-7 TRBV7-8 TRBD1 TGTGCCAGCAGCTTATCCGACAGGGGTGGAAGGACCTACGAGCAGTACTTC CASSLSDRGGRTYEQYF
few TRBJ2-6 TRBV27 TRBD1 TGTGCCAGCTGCTCCGGGACAGGGAGCTCTGGGGCCAACGTCCTGACTTTC CASCSGTGSSGANVLTF
once TRBJ2-5 TRBV7-9 - TGTGCCAGCAGCTCCCCTATTTCGGCCAGGGGAGTTCGCCAAGAGACCCAGTACTTC CASSSPISARGVRQETQYF
many TRBJ1-1 TRBV10-3 TRBD1 TGTGCCATCAGTGACCACAGGGGGCCGAACACTGAAGCTTTCTTT CAISDHRGPNTEAFF
- TRBJ2-7 TRBV2 - TGTGCCAGCAGGGAGGGGGCGCCGGGGGAGCAGTACTTC CASREGAPGEQYF
many TRBJ2-7 TRBV4-3 - TGCGCCAGCAGCCAAGTGAAAGGGCGCGAGCAGTACTTC CASSQVKGREQYF
many TRBJ1-1 TRBV6-1 - TGTGCCAGCACCCGGACCTGGAACACTGAAGCTTTCTTT CASTRTWNTEAFF
- TRBJ2-7 TRBV20-1 TRBD2 TGCAGTGCTAGGGAAACTAGCGGGGGGGCCGGCGAGCAGTACTTC CSARETSGGAGEQYF
many TRBJ2-1 TRBV1 - TGCACCAGCAGCCAAGATCTTTTAACAGAGGACTACTCCTACAATGAGCAGTTCTTC CTSSQDLLTEDYSYNEQFF
many TRBJ1-1 TRBV30 - TGTGCCTGGAGTATACAGGGTTTGAACACTGAAGCTTTCTTT CAWSIQGLNTEAFF
many TRBJ1-1 TRBV27 TRBD1 TGTGCCAGCAGTCCTCCCGGGACAGGGAACACTGAAGCTTTCTTT CASSPPGTGNTEAFF
- TRBJ1-2 TRBV19 - TGTGCCAGTACCTCCTCGCTCTATGGCTACACCTTC CASTSSLYGYTF
- TRBJ1-4 TRBV12-3/TRBV12-4 TRBD1 TGTGCCAGCAAAGACACAGGGGCCCCTAATGAAAAACTGTTTTTT CASKDTGAPNEKLFF
few TRBJ1-1 TRBV5-1 TRBD1 TGCGCCAGCAGCCCAGGGACAGGGATGGACACTGAAGCTTTCTTT CASSPGTGMDTEAFF
many TRBJ1-4 TRBV7-8 TRBD1 TGTGCCAGCAGCCCCGGGACAGGTGAAAAACTGTTTTTT CASSPGTGEKLFF
- TRBJ1-1 TRBV20-1 TRBD1 TGCAGTGTTGGACAGGGGGACACTGAAGCTTTCTTT CSVGQGDTEAFF
many TRBJ2-5 TRBV18 TRBD1 TGTGCCAGCTCACCTTCTTCCCGAGGACAGGGTGAAGAGACCCAGTACTTC CASSPSSRGQGEETQYF
- TRBJ2-5 TRBV6-1 - TGTGCCAGCAAACCCTCTGTAGCGGAGACCCAGTACTTC CASKPSVAETQYF
many TRBJ1-6 TRBV27 - TGTGCCAGCAGTTTCAGGGGTGGCAATTCACCCCTCCACTTT CASSFRGGNSPLHF
few TRBJ1-2 TRBV6-2/TRBV6-3 - TGTGCCAGCAGTTACGGAAGCCCGCCCGGCTACACCTTC CASSYGSPPGYTF
few TRBJ1-2 TRBV5-4 - TGTGCCAGCAGCTGGGACGGTTTTGAAGGCTACACCTTC CASSWDGFEGYTF
many TRBJ1-3 TRBV12-3/TRBV12-4 - TGTGCCAGCAGTTTCTTGGCGGTCGGGACCTCTGGAAACACCATATATTTT CASSFLAVGTSGNTIYF
- TRBJ2-5 TRBV4-1 - TGCGCCAGCAGCCAGGGGACTGGTCTTCAAGAGACCCAGTACTTC CASSQGTGLQETQYF
few TRBJ2-7 TRBV9 - TGTGCCAGCAGCTATGGGGGCAGGGAGGCCCACGAGCAGTACTTC CASSYGGREAHEQYF
- TRBJ2-2 TRBV7-6 - TGTGCCAGCAGCTTAATCCCGCAACTTCGCAGGACGAACACCGGGGAGCTGTTTTTT CASSLIPQLRRTNTGELFF
- TRBJ1-2 TRBV7-2 - TGTGCCAGCAGCTTAGCTGGGATAGACTATGGCTACACCTTC CASSLAGIDYGYTF
many TRBJ2-1 TRBV12-3/TRBV12-4 - TGTGCCAGCAGTTTCAGGGCCGTGGGGAATGAGCAGTTCTTC CASSFRAVGNEQFF
- TRBJ2-1 TRBV5-1 - TGCGCCAGCAGGGAGGGGGCCTCCTACAATGAGCAGTTCTTC CASREGASYNEQFF
- TRBJ2-3 TRBV20-1 - TGCAGTCCTGACATTGCTAGCACAGATACGCAGTATTTT CSPDIASTDTQYF
many TRBJ1-2 TRBV12-3/TRBV12-4 TRBD1 TGTGCCAGCGTAAACAGGGGGGACTATGGCTACACCTTC CASVNRGDYGYTF